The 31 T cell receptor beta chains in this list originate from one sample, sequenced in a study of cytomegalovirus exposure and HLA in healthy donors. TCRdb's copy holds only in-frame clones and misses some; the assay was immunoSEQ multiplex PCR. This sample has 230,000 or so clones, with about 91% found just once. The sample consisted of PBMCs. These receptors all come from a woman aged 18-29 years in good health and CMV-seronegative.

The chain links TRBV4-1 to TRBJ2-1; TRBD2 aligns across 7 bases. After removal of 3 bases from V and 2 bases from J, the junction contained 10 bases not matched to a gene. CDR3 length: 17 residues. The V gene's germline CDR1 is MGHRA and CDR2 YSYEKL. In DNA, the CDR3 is TGCGCCAGCAGCCACGGGCTAGCGGCACTCACCTACAATGAGCAGTTCTTC. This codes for CASSHGLAALTYNEQFF.

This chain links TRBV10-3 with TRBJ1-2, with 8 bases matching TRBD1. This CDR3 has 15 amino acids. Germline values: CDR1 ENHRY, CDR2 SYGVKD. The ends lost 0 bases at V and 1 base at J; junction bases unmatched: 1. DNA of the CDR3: TGTGCCATCAGTGAGTCAACAGGGGGTAACTATGGCTACACCTTC. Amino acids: CAISESTGGNYGYTF.

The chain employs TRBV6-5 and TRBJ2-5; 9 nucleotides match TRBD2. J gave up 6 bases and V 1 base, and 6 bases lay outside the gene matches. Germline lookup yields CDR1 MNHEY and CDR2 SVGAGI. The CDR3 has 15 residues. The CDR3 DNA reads TGTGCCAGCAGTTACTTTAGCGGGAGATTAAAGACCCAGTACTTC. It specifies CASSYFSGRLKTQYF.

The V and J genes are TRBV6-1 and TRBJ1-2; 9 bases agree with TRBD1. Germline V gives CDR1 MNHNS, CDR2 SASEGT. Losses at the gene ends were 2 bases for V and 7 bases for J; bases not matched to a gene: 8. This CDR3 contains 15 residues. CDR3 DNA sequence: TGTGCCAGCAGTGAAACCCCGACAGGGGGAATTGGCTACACCTTC. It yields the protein CASSETPTGGIGYTF.

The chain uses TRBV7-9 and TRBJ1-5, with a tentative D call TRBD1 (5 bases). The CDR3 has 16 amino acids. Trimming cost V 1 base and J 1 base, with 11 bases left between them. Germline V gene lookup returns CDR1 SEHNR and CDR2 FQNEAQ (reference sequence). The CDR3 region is CASSLEGVRSNQPQHF. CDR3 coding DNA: TGTGCCAGCAGCTTAGAAGGGGTAAGAAGCAATCAGCCCCAGCATTTT.

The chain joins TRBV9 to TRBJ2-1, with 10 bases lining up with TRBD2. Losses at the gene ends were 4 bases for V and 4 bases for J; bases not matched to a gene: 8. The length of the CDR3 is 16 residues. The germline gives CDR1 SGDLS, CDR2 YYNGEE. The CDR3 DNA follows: TGTGCCAGCAGCACTTCCGGGACTAGCGCTTACAATGAGCAGTTCTTC. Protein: CASSTSGTSAYNEQFF.

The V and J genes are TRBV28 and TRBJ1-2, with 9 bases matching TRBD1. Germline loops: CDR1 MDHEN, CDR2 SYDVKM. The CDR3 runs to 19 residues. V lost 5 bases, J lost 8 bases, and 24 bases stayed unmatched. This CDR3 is CASSPLRGGTGREEGGYTF. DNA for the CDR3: TGTGCCAGCAGTCCATTGCGCGGGGGGACAGGGAGGGAAGAGGGCGGCTACACCTTC.

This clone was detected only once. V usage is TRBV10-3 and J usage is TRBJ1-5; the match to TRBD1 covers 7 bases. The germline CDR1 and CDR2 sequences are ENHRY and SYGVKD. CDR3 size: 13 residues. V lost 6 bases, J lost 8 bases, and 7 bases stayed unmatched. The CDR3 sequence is CAISWDSSKPQHF. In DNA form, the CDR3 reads TGTGCCATCAGCTGGGACAGTAGTAAGCCCCAGCATTTT.

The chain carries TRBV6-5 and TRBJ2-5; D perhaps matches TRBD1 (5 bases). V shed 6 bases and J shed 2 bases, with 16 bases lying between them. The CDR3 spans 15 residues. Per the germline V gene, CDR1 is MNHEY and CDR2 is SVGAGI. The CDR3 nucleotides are TGTGCCAGCAGAGAAAACGGACACTTTCAAGAGACCCAGTACTTC. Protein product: CASRENGHFQETQYF.

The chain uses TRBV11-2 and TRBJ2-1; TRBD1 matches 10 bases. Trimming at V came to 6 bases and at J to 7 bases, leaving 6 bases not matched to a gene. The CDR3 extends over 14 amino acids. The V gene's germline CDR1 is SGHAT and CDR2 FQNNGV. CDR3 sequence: CASRKPGQGNEQFF. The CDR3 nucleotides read TGTGCCAGCAGGAAACCGGGACAGGGGAATGAGCAGTTCTTC.

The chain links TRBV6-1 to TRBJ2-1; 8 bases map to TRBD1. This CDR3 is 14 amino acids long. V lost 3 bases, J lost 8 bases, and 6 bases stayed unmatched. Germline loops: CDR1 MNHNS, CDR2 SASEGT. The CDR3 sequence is CASSEWTGIDEQFF. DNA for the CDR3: TGTGCCAGCAGTGAGTGGACAGGGATCGATGAGCAGTTCTTC.

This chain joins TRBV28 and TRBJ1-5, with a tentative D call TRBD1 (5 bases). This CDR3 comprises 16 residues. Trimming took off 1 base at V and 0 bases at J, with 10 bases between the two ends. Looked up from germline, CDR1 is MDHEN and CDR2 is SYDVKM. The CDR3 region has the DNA TGTGCCAGCAGTTTATCCCACACAGGTAGCAATCAGCCCCAGCATTTT. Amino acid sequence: CASSLSHTGSNQPQHF.

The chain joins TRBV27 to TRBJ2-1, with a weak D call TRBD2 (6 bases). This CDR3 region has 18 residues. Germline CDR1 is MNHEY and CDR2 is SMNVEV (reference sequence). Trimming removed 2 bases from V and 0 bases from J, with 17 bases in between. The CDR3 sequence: CASSLLAQGVSSYNEQFF. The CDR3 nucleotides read TGTGCCAGCAGTTTACTAGCGCAAGGTGTGTCCTCCTACAATGAGCAGTTCTTC.

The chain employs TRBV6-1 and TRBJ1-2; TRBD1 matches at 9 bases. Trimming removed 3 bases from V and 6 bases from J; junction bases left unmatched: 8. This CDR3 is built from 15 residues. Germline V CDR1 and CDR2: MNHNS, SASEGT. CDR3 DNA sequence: TGTGCCAGCAGTGAGCGACCCGACAGGGGGGATGGCTACACCTTC. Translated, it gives CASSERPDRGDGYTF.

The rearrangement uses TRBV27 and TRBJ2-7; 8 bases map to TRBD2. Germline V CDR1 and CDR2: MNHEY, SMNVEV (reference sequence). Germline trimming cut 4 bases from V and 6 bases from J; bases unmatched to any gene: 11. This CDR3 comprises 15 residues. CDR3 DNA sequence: TGTGCCAGCAGTTATAGTCTTGCGGGAGGCGCCGAGCAGTACTTC. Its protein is CASSYSLAGGAEQYF.

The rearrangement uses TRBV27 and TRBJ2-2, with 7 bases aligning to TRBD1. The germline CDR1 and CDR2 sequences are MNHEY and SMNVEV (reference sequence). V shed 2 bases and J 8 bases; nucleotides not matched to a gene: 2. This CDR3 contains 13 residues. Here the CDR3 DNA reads TGTGCCAGCAGTTTACAGGGACAGGGGGAGCTGTTTTTT. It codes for CASSLQGQGELFF.

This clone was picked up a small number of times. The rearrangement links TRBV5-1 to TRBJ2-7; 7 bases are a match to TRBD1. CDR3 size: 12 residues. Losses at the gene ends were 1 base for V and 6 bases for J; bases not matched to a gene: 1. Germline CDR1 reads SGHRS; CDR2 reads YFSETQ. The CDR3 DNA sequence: TGCGCCAGCAGCTTGAGGGGGCCCGAGCAGTACTTC. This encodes CASSLRGPEQYF. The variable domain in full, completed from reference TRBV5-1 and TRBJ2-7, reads KAGVTQTPRYLIKTRGQQVTLSCSPISGHRSVSWYQQTPGQGLQFLFEYFSETQRNKGNFPGRFSGRQFSNSRSEMNVSTLELGDSALYLCASSLRGPEQYFGPGTRLTVT.

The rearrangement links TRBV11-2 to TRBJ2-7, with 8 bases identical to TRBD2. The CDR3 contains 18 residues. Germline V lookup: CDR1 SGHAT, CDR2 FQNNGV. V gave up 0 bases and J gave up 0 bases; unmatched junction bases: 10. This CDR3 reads CASSLDPPGLAGSYEQYF. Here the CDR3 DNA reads TGTGCCAGCAGCTTAGATCCTCCTGGGCTAGCGGGCTCCTACGAGCAGTACTTC.

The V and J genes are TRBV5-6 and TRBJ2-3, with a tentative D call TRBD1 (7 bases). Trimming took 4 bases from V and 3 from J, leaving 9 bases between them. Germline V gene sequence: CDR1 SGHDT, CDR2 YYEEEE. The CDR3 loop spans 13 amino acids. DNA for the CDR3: TGTGCCAGCAGCCCAGGGGGGACAGATACGCAGTATTTT. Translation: CASSPGGTDTQYF.

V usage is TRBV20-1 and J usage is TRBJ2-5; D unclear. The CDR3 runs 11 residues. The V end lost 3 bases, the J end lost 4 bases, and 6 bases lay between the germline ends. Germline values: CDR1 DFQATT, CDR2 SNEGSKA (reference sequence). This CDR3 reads CSARTGETQYF. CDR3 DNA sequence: TGCAGTGCTAGGACGGGAGAGACCCAGTACTTC.

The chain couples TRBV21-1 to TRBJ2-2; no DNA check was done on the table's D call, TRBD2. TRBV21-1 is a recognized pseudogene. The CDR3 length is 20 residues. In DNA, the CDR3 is TGTGCCAGCAGCCCTCCGGGACTAGTGCAAGGAATTCCGGACACCGGGGAGCTGTTTTTT. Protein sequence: CASSPPGLVQGIPDTGELFF.

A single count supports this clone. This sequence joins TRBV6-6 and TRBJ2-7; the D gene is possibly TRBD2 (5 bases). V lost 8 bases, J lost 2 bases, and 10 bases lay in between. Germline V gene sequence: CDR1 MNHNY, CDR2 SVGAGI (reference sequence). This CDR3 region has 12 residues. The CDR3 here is CASGSLPYEQYF. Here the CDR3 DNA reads TGTGCCAGCGGGAGTTTGCCCTACGAGCAGTACTTC.

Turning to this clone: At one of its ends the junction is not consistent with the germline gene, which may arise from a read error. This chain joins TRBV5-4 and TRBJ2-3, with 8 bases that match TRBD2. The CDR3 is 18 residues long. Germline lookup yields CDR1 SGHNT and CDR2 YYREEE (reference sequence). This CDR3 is CASRLGVSSSGSTDTQYF. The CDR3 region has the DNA TGTGCCAGCAGGTTGGGGGTTTCGTCTAGCGGGAGCACAGATACGCAGTATTTT.

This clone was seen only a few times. CDR3 DNA: TGTGCCAGTAGCGATACAGGGGTTGGCGAGCAGTACTTC. Residues: CASSDTGVGEQYF. The chain is built from TRBV19 and TRBJ2-7; TRBD1 agrees at 7 bases. The junction had 8 bases not matched to a gene; V was cut back by 6 bases and J by 6 bases. The CDR3 contains 13 residues. The germline V gene has CDR1 LNHDA and CDR2 SQIVND (reference sequence).

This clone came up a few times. The DNA for the CDR3 is TGTGCCAGCAGTGATCCCTTACAGGGGGCGTCCTACGAGCAGTACTTC. Amino acid sequence: CASSDPLQGASYEQYF. The chain links TRBV25-1 to TRBJ2-7; 9 bases agree with TRBD1. Germline CDR1 is MGHDK and CDR2 is SYGVNS. With 3 bases clipped from V and 1 base from J, the junction kept 7 bases outside the gene matches. This CDR3 comprises 16 residues.

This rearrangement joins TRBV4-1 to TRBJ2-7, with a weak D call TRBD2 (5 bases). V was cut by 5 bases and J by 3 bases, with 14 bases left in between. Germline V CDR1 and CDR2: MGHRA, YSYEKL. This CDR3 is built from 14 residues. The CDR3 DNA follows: TGCGCCAGCAGCGCCGGGCCGGGGAACTACGAGCAGTACTTC. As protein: CASSAGPGNYEQYF.

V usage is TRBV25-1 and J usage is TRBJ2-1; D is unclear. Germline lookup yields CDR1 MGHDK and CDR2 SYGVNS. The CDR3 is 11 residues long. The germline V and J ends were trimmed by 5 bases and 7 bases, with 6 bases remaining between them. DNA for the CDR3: TGTGCCAGCAGTAGGAGTAATGAGCAGTTCTTC. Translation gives CASSRSNEQFF.

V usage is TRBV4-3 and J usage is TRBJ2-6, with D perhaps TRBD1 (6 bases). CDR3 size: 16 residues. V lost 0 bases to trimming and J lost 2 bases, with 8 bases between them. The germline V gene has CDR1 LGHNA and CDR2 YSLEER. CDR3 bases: TGCGCCAGCAGCCAAGAACAGGGTACTGGGGCCAACGTCCTGACTTTC. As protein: CASSQEQGTGANVLTF.

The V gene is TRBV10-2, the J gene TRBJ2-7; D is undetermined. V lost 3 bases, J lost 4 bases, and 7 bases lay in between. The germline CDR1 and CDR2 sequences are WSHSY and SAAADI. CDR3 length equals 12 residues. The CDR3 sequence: CASSDPVYEQYF. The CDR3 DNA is TGCGCCAGCAGTGATCCGGTTTACGAGCAGTACTTC.

The CDR3 nucleotides are TGTGCCAGCAGCTTAAGCGGGAGTGCGGGAGAGACCCAGTACTTC. Amino acid sequence: CASSLSGSAGETQYF. The V and J genes are TRBV7-3 and TRBJ2-5; 7 positions match TRBD2. Trimming took 1 base from V and 4 from J; bases not matched to a gene: 6. The CDR3 length is 15 residues. Germline-derived CDR1 and CDR2 are SGHTA and FQGTGA.

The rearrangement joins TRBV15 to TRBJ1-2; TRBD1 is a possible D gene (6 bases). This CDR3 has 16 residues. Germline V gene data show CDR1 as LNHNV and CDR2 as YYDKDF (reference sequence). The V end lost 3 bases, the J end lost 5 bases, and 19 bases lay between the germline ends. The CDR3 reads CATSRRVGQPIYGYTF. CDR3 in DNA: TGTGCCACCAGCAGGAGGGTTGGACAGCCGATATATGGCTACACCTTC.